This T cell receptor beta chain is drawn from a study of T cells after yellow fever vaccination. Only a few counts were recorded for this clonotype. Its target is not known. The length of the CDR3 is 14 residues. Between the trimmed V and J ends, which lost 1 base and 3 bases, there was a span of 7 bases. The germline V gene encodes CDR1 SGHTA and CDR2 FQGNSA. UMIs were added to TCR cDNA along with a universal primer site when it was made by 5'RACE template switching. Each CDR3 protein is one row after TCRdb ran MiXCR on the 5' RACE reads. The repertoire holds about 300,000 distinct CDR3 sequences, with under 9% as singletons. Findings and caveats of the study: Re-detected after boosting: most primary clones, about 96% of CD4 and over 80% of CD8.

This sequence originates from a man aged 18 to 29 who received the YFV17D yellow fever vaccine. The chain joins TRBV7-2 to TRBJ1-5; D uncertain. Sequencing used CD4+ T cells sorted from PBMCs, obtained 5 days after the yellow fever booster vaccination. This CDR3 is CASSLGHPNQPQHF. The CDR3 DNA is TGTGCCAGCAGCTTAGGGCATCCCAATCAGCCCCAGCATTTT.